This T cell receptor beta chain is drawn from a study of Ad26.COV2.S vaccination and SARS-CoV-2 variants. CDR1 and CDR2 (germline): MDHEN, SYDVKM. The V gene lost 1 base and the J gene lost 4 bases, with 16 bases spanning the gap. The CDR3 spans 16 residues. This sample's treatment: approximately 18 received Ad26.COV2.S at low or high dose, single or two shots; roughly five received placebo; per-sample allocation not given. Specimen acquisition occurred on day 63 following the initial vaccine or placebo injection. Profiling relied on immunoSEQ multiplex PCR, and the TCRdb table lists in-frame clones only, not all of them. Seen here are about 460,000 clones, roughly nine tenths observed once, and the top ten hold 1.7%.

The TCR originated in a person aged 18-65 years who received the Ad26.COV2.S COVID-19 vaccine or a placebo. The starting material was peripheral blood, obtained in a trial of Ad26.COV2.S vaccine versus placebo. The J gene is TRBJ1-2, the V gene TRBV28; D not certain. The CDR3 here is CASSLFVHTTVYGYTF. The DNA of the CDR3 is TGTGCCAGCAGTTTATTTGTACACACTACCGTCTATGGCTACACCTTC.